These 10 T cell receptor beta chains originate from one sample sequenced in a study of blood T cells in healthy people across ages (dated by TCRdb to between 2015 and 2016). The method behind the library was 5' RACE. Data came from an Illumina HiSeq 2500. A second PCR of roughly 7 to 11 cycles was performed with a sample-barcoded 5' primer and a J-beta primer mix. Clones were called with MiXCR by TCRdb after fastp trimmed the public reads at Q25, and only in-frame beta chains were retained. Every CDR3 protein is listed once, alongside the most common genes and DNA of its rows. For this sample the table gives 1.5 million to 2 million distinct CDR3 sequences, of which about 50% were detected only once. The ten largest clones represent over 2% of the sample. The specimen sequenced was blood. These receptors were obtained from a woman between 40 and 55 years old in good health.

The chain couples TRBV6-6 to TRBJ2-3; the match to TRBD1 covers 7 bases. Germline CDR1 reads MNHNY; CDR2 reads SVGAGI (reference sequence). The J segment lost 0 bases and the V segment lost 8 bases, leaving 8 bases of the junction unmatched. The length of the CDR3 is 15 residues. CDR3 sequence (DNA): TGTGCCAGCGGTAACAGGGGCGGTAGCACAGATACGCAGTATTTT. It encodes CASGNRGGSTDTQYF.

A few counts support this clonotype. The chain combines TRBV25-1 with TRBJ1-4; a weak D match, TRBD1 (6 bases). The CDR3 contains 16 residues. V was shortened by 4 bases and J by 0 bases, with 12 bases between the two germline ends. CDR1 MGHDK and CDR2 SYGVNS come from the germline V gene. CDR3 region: CASSAPGTPTNEKLFF. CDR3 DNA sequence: TGTGCCAGCAGTGCCCCCGGGACACCAACTAATGAAAAACTGTTTTTT.

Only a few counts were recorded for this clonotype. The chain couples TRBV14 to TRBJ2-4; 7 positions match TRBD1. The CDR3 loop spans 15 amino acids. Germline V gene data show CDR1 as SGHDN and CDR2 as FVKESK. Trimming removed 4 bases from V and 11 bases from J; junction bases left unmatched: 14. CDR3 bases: TGTGCCAGCAGCCGAGATGGACAGGAGAACCCGGTTCAGTACTTC. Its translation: CASSRDGQENPVQYF.

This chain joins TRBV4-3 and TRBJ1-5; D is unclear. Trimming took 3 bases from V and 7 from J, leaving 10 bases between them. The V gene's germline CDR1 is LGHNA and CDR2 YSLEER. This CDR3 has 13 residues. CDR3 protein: CASSQAGTQPQHF. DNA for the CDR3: TGCGCCAGCAGCCAGGCAGGCACGCAGCCCCAGCATTTT.

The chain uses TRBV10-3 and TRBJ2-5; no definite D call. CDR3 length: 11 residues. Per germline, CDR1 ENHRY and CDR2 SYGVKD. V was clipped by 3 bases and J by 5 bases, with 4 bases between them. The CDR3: CAISDTETQYF. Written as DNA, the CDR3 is TGTGCCATCAGTGACACGGAGACCCAGTACTTC.

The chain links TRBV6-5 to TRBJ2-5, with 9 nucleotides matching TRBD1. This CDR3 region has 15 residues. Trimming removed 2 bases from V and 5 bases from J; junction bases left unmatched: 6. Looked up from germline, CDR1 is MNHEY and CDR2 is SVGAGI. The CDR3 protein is CASSYLDRGGETQYF. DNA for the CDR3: TGTGCCAGCAGTTACCTGGACAGGGGAGGGGAGACCCAGTACTTC.

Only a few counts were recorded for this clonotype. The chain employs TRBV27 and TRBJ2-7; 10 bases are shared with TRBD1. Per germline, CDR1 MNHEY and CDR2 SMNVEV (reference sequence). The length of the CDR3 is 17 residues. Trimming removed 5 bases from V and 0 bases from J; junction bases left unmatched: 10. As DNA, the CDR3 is TGTGCCAGCAGTCGGAGACCGGGACAGGGGCGCTCCTACGAGCAGTACTTC. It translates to CASSRRPGQGRSYEQYF.

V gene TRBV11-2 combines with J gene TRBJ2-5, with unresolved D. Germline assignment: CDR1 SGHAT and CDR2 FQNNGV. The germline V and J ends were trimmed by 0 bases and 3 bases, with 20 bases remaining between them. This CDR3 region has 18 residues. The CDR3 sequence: CASSLDLPGLGSKETQYF. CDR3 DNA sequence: TGTGCCAGCAGCTTAGATCTTCCGGGCCTAGGATCTAAAGAGACCCAGTACTTC.

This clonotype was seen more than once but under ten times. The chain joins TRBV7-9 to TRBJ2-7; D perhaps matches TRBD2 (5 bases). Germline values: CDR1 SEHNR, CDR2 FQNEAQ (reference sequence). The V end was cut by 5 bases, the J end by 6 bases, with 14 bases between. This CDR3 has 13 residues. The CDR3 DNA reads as TGTGCCAGCAGCAACAAGAGGGTCGGCGAGCAGTACTTC. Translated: CASSNKRVGEQYF.

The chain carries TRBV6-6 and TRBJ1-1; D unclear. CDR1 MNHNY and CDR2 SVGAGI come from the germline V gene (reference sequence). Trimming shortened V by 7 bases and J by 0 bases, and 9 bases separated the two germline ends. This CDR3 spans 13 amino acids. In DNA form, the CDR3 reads TGTGCCAGCACACAAAGCTTGAACACTGAAGCTTTCTTT. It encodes CASTQSLNTEAFF.